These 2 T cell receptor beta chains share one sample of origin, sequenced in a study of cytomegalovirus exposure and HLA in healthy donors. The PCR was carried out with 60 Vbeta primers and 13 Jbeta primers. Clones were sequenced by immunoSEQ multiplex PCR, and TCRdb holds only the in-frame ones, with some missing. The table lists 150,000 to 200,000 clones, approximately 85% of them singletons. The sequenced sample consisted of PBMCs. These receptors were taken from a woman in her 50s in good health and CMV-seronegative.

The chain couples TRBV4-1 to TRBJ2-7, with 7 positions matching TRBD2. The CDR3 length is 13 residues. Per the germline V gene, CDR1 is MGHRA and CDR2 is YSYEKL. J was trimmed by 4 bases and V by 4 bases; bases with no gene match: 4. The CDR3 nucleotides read TGCGCCAGCAGCCCGAGGGAGGGGTACGAGCAGTACTTC. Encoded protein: CASSPREGYEQYF.

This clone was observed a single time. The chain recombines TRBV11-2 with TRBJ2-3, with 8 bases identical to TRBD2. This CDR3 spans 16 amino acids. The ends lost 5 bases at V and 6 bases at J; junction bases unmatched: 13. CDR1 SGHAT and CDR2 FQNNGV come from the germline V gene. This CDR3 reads CASSPHLLGGGDTQYF. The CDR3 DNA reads TGTGCCAGCAGCCCCCACCTACTAGGCGGGGGGGATACGCAGTATTTT.